These T cell receptor beta chains were read from a single sample in a study of a mutant IDH1 vaccine in newly diagnosed glioma. Profiling relied on immunoSEQ multiplex PCR, and the TCRdb table lists in-frame clones only, not all of them. Of about 66,000 clones in the sample, roughly 85% were seen once. The sequencing used PBMCs, collected from a glioma patient treated with radiotherapy, temozolomide or both. The receptors shown here come from a man aged 30-40 years with glioma. CDR3s include the opening cysteine and the closing phenylalanine or tryptophan. D genes are given only for firm matches. The size entry is marked missing in some rows and otherwise reads once, few, many or a size class.

CDR3nt | CDR3aa | abundance | v_gene | d_gene | j_gene
TGTGCCAGCTCACCACCGATTCCTGAGTTACAGGGTAATTACCTCTATGAGCAGTTCTTC | CASSPPIPELQGNYLYEQFF | few | TRBV18 | NA | TRBJ2-1
TGTGCCAGCAGTGACCGGACAGGGGCTAACTATGGCTACACCTTC | CASSDRTGANYGYTF | NA | TRBV6-1 | TRBD1 | TRBJ1-2
TGTGCCAGCACCCGGGACAGAGAGCCCCAGTACTTC | CASTRDREPQYF | NA | TRBV7-9 | TRBD1 | TRBJ2-5
TGTGCCAGCAGCTTATACCTTAGCAGGGGGGAGCAGTTCTTC | CASSLYLSRGEQFF | NA | TRBV11-1 | TRBD1 | TRBJ2-1
TGTGCCAGCAGCTCGACCCGCGACAGTTCAACTAATGAAAAACTGTTTTTT | CASSSTRDSSTNEKLFF | NA | TRBV2 | NA | TRBJ1-4
TGTGCCACCAGCATTGTTCGCGAAAAACTGTTTTTT | CATSIVREKLFF | NA | TRBV15 | NA | TRBJ1-4
TGTGCCAGCAGAAACACGGGGTGGGGTGGGAGAGACTACACCTTC | CASRNTGWGGRDYTF | NA | TRBV6-4 | NA | TRBJ1-2
TGTGCCAGCAGCGTGGGTGGAACTAATGAAAAACTGTTTTTT | CASSVGGTNEKLFF | NA | TRBV5-6 | NA | TRBJ1-4
TGTGCCAGCAGACCCCCTGGGGCGGGGGGCAACAATGAGCAGTTCTTC | CASRPPGAGGNNEQFF | NA | TRBV5-4 | TRBD2 | TRBJ2-1
TGTGCCAGCAGGAAGGGACAGGGGGGCTACGAGCAGTACTTC | CASRKGQGGYEQYF | NA | TRBV6-1 | TRBD1 | TRBJ2-7
TGTGCCAGCTCACGGGGAACTAATGAAAAACTGTTTTTT | CASSRGTNEKLFF | few | TRBV18 | NA | TRBJ1-4
TGCGCCAGCAGCTCCCGCGACAGTTTTCGTGTGGACACTGAAGCTTTCTTT | CASSSRDSFRVDTEAFF | NA | TRBV5-1 | NA | TRBJ1-1
TGTGCCAGCAGCCGCACAGATACGCAGTATTTT | CASSRTDTQYF | NA | TRBV11-2 | NA | TRBJ2-3
TGTGCCAGTAGTAGTCAGCTACTCTACGAGCAGTACTTC | CASSSQLLYEQYF | NA | TRBV19 | NA | TRBJ2-7
TGTGCCAGCTCACCGCGGCCAGGATCGAACACTGAAGCTTTCTTT | CASSPRPGSNTEAFF | few | TRBV18 | NA | TRBJ1-1
TGCGCCAGCAGCCAAGATCGGGGGGGGTTAAAAGAGCAGTACTTC | CASSQDRGGLKEQYF | NA | TRBV4-1 | TRBD2 | TRBJ2-7
TGTGCCAGTAGTATAGGACAGGGGTCCACGGAGACCCAGTACTTC | CASSIGQGSTETQYF | once | TRBV19 | TRBD1 | TRBJ2-5
TGTGCCAGCAGTTACTCGAGGGGGCGAATGACCTACGAGCAGTACTTC | CASSYSRGRMTYEQYF | NA | TRBV6-6 | TRBD1 | TRBJ2-7
TGTGCCACCAGAGAGGGCCGCTCTGGAAACACCATATATTTT | CATREGRSGNTIYF | NA | TRBV15 | NA | TRBJ1-3
TGTGCCAGCAGCGTAGACGGCAGAGGCAAGCCCCAGCATTTT | CASSVDGRGKPQHF | NA | TRBV9 | NA | TRBJ1-5
TGTGCCAGTAGTATAGGGACAGGGGGTCGCTACGAGCAGTACTTC | CASSIGTGGRYEQYF | NA | TRBV19 | TRBD1 | TRBJ2-7
TGTGCCAGTAGTACCACCGTGACAGGGGGCGCAAAGACCCAGTACTTC | CASSTTVTGGAKTQYF | NA | TRBV19 | TRBD1 | TRBJ2-5
TGCGCCAGCAGCCAAGATGTCGACAGGGCCTTAAATCAGCCCCAGCATTTT | CASSQDVDRALNQPQHF | NA | TRBV4-1 | TRBD1 | TRBJ1-5
TGTGCCAGCAGTTACGGCACTAGCGATGGCACAGATACGCAGTATTTT | CASSYGTSDGTDTQYF | NA | TRBV6-5 | TRBD2 | TRBJ2-3
TGTGCCAGCAGCCCGGGCGGGACTAGCTACGAGCAGTACTTC | CASSPGGTSYEQYF | NA | TRBV5-6 | TRBD2 | TRBJ2-7
TGTGCCAGCGACAGGGGGGGGACGAACACCGGGGAGCTGTTTTTT | CASDRGGTNTGELFF | NA | TRBV6-1 | TRBD1 | TRBJ2-2
TGTGCCAGCAACGAAAGGACAGGGGACACCGGGGAGCTGTTTTTT | CASNERTGDTGELFF | NA | TRBV7-2 | TRBD1 | TRBJ2-2
TGTGCCAGTAGTATGACAGTAGGGGAGCTGTTTTTT | CASSMTVGELFF | NA | TRBV19 | NA | TRBJ2-2
TGTGCCAGCAGTGGGGACAGCGGACCCGCTAACTATGGCTACACCTTC | CASSGDSGPANYGYTF | NA | TRBV2 | TRBD1 | TRBJ1-2
TGTGCCAGTAGCGAACGGTCCACCATATATTTT | CASSERSTIYF | few | TRBV19 | NA | TRBJ1-3
TGTGCCAGCAGCTTGCGGGAATTAACGAACACCGGGGAGCTGTTTTTT | CASSLRELTNTGELFF | NA | TRBV7-9 | NA | TRBJ2-2
TGCGCCAGCAGCTTGGGTATTGGTGCTGAGGGGACTGAAGCTTTCTTT | CASSLGIGAEGTEAFF | NA | TRBV5-1 | NA | TRBJ1-1
TGTGCCAGCAGCGGAGGACAGGGGCGCGCCACCGGGGAGCTGTTTTTT | CASSGGQGRATGELFF | NA | TRBV9 | TRBD1 | TRBJ2-2
TGTGCCAGCAGTGAAGGACAGGTCTGGTACGAGCAGTACTTC | CASSEGQVWYEQYF | NA | TRBV6-1 | NA | TRBJ2-7
TGTGCCAGCAGTTACGTTCATAGCAATCAGCCCCAGCATTTT | CASSYVHSNQPQHF | NA | TRBV6-6 | NA | TRBJ1-5
TGCGCCAGCAGCCGGCCCGGGACAGTCTCTGGAAACACCATATATTTT | CASSRPGTVSGNTIYF | NA | TRBV4-1 | TRBD1 | TRBJ1-3
TGTGCCAGTAGAGAACGACAGGGGTTACGAGAGACCCAGTACTTC | CASRERQGLRETQYF | NA | TRBV19 | TRBD1 | TRBJ2-5
TGTGCCAGCGCCGGGTTTTCTGAGAATCAGCCCCAGCATTTT | CASAGFSENQPQHF | NA | TRBV2 | NA | TRBJ1-5
TGCGCCAGCAGCTTGGAGGGGAGTGGGGCCTTGAGTGAAGCTTTCTTT | CASSLEGSGALSEAFF | NA | TRBV5-1 | NA | TRBJ1-1
TGCGCCAGCAGTGAACTTAGCGGTGAGCAGTTCTTC | CASSELSGEQFF | NA | TRBV10-1 | NA | TRBJ2-1
TGTGCCAGCAGTGGGACACCAAGCAATCAGCCCCAGCATTTT | CASSGTPSNQPQHF | NA | TRBV2 | NA | TRBJ1-5
TGTGCCAGCAGTTACCGACAGAACACTGAAGCTTTCTTT | CASSYRQNTEAFF | few | TRBV6-5 | NA | TRBJ1-1
TGTGCCATCAGTGAGTCAGAGGGGATCCATGGCTACACCTTC | CAISESEGIHGYTF | NA | TRBV10-3 | NA | TRBJ1-2
TGCGCCAGCAGTGTTATCAGACGGCAGGCGGAGTCACCCCTCCACTTT | CASSVIRRQAESPLHF | once | TRBV10-1 | NA | TRBJ1-6
TGCGCCAGCAGCTCGACAGGGCCGAACACCGGGGAGCTGTTTTTT | CASSSTGPNTGELFF | NA | TRBV5-1 | TRBD1 | TRBJ2-2
TGTGCCAGCAGTTATACGGACAGGGGGGGAGAGACCCAGTACTTC | CASSYTDRGGETQYF | NA | TRBV6-5 | TRBD1 | TRBJ2-5
TGTGCCAGCAGTGGCATTGCGGCCGACGTTCTTGCAGATACGCAGTATTTT | CASSGIAADVLADTQYF | once | TRBV2 | NA | TRBJ2-3
TGTGCCAGCAGTTTATCGGCAGGGACCGGCGGCTACACCTTC | CASSLSAGTGGYTF | NA | TRBV27 | NA | TRBJ1-2
TGCGCCAGCAGCTTGGACGGAGCGATGAACACTGAAGCTTTCTTT | CASSLDGAMNTEAFF | NA | TRBV5-1 | NA | TRBJ1-1
TGTGCCAGCTCCCCATATTCAGGGGGTGCCTACGAGCAGTACTTC | CASSPYSGGAYEQYF | NA | TRBV18 | TRBD1 | TRBJ2-7
TGTGCCAGCAGCGCTGGAAGGACTGAAGCTTTCTTT | CASSAGRTEAFF | NA | TRBV5-8 | NA | TRBJ1-1
TGTGCCAGCAGTGTTGGGACAGGGGGAAATGAAAAACTGTTTTTT | CASSVGTGGNEKLFF | few | TRBV6-1 | TRBD1 | TRBJ1-4
TGCAGCGTTGAGGGGTACACTGAAGCTTTCTTT | CSVEGYTEAFF | few | TRBV29-1 | NA | TRBJ1-1
TGTGCCAGTAGTATAGGACAAAGGGACAGGGTCTACGAGCAGTACTTC | CASSIGQRDRVYEQYF | NA | TRBV19 | TRBD1 | TRBJ2-7